This entry lists 30 T cell receptor beta chains sequenced from one sample in a study of graft-versus-host responses after intestinal transplantation. These receptors lack a known antigen. The repertoire was sequenced with immunoSEQ multiplex PCR; TCRdb's copy has only in-frame clones and lacks some. Among roughly 90,000 clones listed, roughly 90% were seen once. The sample consisted of unstimulated CD4+ T cells sorted from spleen or lymph node cells, taken before transplant. All receptors come from a human donor who was the organ donor for an intestinal transplant.

This chain uses TRBV4-2 with TRBJ1-2; D may be TRBD1 (6 bases). From germline, CDR1 is LGHNA and CDR2 YNFKEQ. The V end lost 3 bases, the J end lost 7 bases, and 18 bases lay between the germline ends. This CDR3 has 15 amino acids. Written as DNA, the CDR3 is TGTGCCAGCAGCCATGATCTGTCGACAGGTGCTGGCTACACCTTC. Amino acids: CASSHDLSTGAGYTF.

This chain joins TRBV7-2 and TRBJ1-2, with D perhaps TRBD1 (5 bases). Germline V gene data show CDR1 as SGHTA and CDR2 as FQGNSA. Trimming removed 3 bases from V and 3 bases from J, with 17 bases in between. The CDR3 runs 16 residues. DNA for the CDR3: TGTGCCAGCAGCTTTCTCGGACGGGGGAGCGACTATGGCTACACCTTC. Its protein product is CASSFLGRGSDYGYTF.

The chain recombines TRBV11-2 with TRBJ1-6; 7 bases are a match to TRBD1. Germline CDR1 reads SGHAT; CDR2 reads FQNNGV. After removal of 4 bases from V and 13 bases from J, the junction contained 13 bases not matched to a gene. The CDR3 is 15 amino acids. CDR3 bases: TGTGCCAGCAGCTCGAACAGGGGAAGGGCCTCGCCCCTCCACTTT. Protein product: CASSSNRGRASPLHF. Full variable domain (missing parts from reference TRBV11-2 and TRBJ1-6): EAGVAQSPRYKIIEKRQSVAFWCNPISGHATLYWYQQILGQGPKLLIQFQNNGVVDDSQLPKDRFSAERLKGVDSTLKIQPAKLEDSAVYLCASSSNRGRASPLHFGNGTRLTVT.

The chain links TRBV19 to TRBJ2-3; D call uncertain. The germline V and J ends were trimmed by 3 bases and 0 bases, with 10 bases remaining between them. The CDR3 is 15 residues long. The germline V gene has CDR1 LNHDA and CDR2 SQIVND (reference sequence). The CDR3 DNA sequence: TGTGCCAGTAGTATCGGAGCGCTTAGCACAGATACGCAGTATTTT. Encoded protein: CASSIGALSTDTQYF.

The V call is TRBV2, the J call TRBJ1-3; D is unresolved. Per the germline V gene, CDR1 is SNHLY and CDR2 is FYNNEI. Trimming pared 3 bases from V and 4 bases from J, leaving 4 bases between. The CDR3 extends over 12 amino acids. The CDR3 region is CASSDRGNTIYF. Written as DNA, the CDR3 is TGTGCCAGCAGTGACAGGGGAAACACCATATATTTT.

This clone was counted a single time. The gene calls are TRBV30 and TRBJ1-6, with a tentative D call TRBD1 (5 bases). The CDR3 covers 17 residues. V shed 3 bases and J shed 3 bases, with 18 bases lying between them. Per the germline V gene, CDR1 is GTSNPN and CDR2 is SVGIG (reference sequence). The CDR3 loop reads CAWSAWGRGDYNSPLHF. The CDR3 DNA reads as TGTGCCTGGAGCGCGTGGGGCCGGGGGGACTATAATTCACCCCTCCACTTT.

The V call is TRBV5-1, the J call TRBJ2-1, with D possibly TRBD2 on 6 matching bases. Germline values: CDR1 SGHRS, CDR2 YFSETQ. The CDR3 contains 14 residues. The V gene lost 3 bases and the J gene lost 6 bases, with 13 bases spanning the gap. CDR3 bases: TGCGCCAGCAGCTGGGACTCCCCAGGCAATGAGCAGTTCTTC. This translates into CASSWDSPGNEQFF.

This clone is a singleton in its sample. The rearrangement uses TRBV4-2 and TRBJ2-2; D is uncertain. This CDR3 is 16 amino acids long. V was clipped by 0 bases and J by 1 base, with 9 bases between them. Germline V gives CDR1 LGHNA, CDR2 YNFKEQ. The CDR3, as DNA: TGTGCCAGCAGCCAAGATCAGGCCTTGAACACCGGGGAGCTGTTTTTT. It translates to CASSQDQALNTGELFF.

V is TRBV30 and J is TRBJ1-2; 8 positions agree with TRBD1. The CDR3 contains 13 residues. V trimming: 3 bases; J trimming: 8 bases; junction bases outside the gene matches: 8. Germline V gives CDR1 GTSNPN, CDR2 SVGIG (reference sequence). Here the CDR3 DNA reads TGTGCCTGGAGCGTCGACAGGGGTCGGGGCTACACCTTC. Its protein product is CAWSVDRGRGYTF.

This clone was observed a single time. The chain employs TRBV7-6 and TRBJ2-7, with unresolved D. V shed 0 bases and J shed 0 bases, with 6 bases lying between them. CDR1 is SGHVS, CDR2 FNYEAQ, per germline. The CDR3 is 14 residues long. The CDR3 loop is CASSLASPSYEQYF. CDR3 bases: TGTGCCAGCAGCTTAGCTAGCCCCTCCTACGAGCAGTACTTC.

Remarks on this clone: A junction boundary mismatches the germline segment, possibly from a read error. V gene TRBV7-3 combines with J gene TRBJ2-2; D perhaps matches TRBD2 (5 bases). The CDR3 runs 11 residues. The germline V gene encodes CDR1 SGHTA and CDR2 FQGTGA. Here the CDR3 DNA reads TGTGCCAGCAGCTTGACCGGGGAGTTGTTTTTT. Amino acid sequence: CASSLTGELFF.

The chain employs TRBV18 and TRBJ1-1; TRBD1 matches at 9 bases. CDR1 is KGHSH and CDR2 is LQKENI in the germline V gene. The CDR3 is 15 residues long. Trimming at V came to 4 bases and at J to 1 base, leaving 4 bases not matched to a gene. The CDR3 region has the DNA TGTGCCAGCTCACTAGGACAGGGGACGAACACTGAAGCTTTCTTT. Amino acids: CASSLGQGTNTEAFF.

V is TRBV19 and J is TRBJ2-3; 7 nucleotides line up with TRBD2. The CDR3 spans 17 residues. V was pared by 2 bases and J by 2 bases, with 10 bases of the junction left unmatched. Germline lookup yields CDR1 LNHDA and CDR2 SQIVND (reference sequence). The CDR3 nucleotides are TGTGCCAGTAGTATACTCCCCCGCGGGGGACCCACAGATACGCAGTATTTT. Translating it yields CASSILPRGGPTDTQYF.

The chain uses TRBV11-3 and TRBJ2-7; D is unclear. The CDR3 length is 13 residues. In germline, CDR1 is SGHNT, CDR2 YENEEA. Trimming removed 3 bases at V and 5 bases at J, with 11 bases between. The CDR3 sequence is CASSLSPQNEQYF. DNA of the CDR3: TGTGCCAGCAGCTTGAGTCCCCAAAACGAGCAGTACTTC.

This chain connects TRBV6-1 to TRBJ1-1, with D tentatively TRBD1 (5 bases). V shed 7 bases and J shed 1 base, with 13 bases lying between them. Germline V lookup: CDR1 MNHNS, CDR2 SASEGT. This CDR3 comprises 14 residues. This CDR3 is CASILGGANTEAFF. The CDR3 nucleotides are TGTGCCAGCATCTTGGGTGGGGCGAACACTGAAGCTTTCTTT.

V usage is TRBV7-2 and J usage is TRBJ2-3; D is unresolved. V was cut by 1 base and J by 6 bases, with 11 bases left in between. CDR1 and CDR2 (germline): SGHTA, FQGNSA. CDR3 length: 14 amino acids. The DNA for the CDR3 is TGTGCCAGCAGCTTAGACTCCCCCGGGGATACGCAGTATTTT. This gives the protein CASSLDSPGDTQYF.

V is TRBV5-1 and J is TRBJ2-2; D is ambiguous. Germline values: CDR1 SGHRS, CDR2 YFSETQ. Trimming stripped 1 base from V and 1 base from J, with 11 bases between. The CDR3 sequence is 16 residues long. CDR3 protein: CASSLSSRLNTGELFF. CDR3 nucleotide sequence: TGCGCCAGCAGCTTGAGTAGCCGTCTGAACACCGGGGAGCTGTTTTTT.

The chain uses TRBV28 and TRBJ2-1; 9 positions match TRBD2. Losses at the gene ends were 5 bases for V and 7 bases for J; bases not matched to a gene: 12. CDR3 length: 16 residues. Germline V gene data show CDR1 as MDHEN and CDR2 as SYDVKM. The DNA of the CDR3 is TGTGCCAGCAGTCTTAGCGGGAGTTCAATAAGGAATGAGCAGTTCTTC. Residues: CASSLSGSSIRNEQFF.

The chain's CDR3 is CASRTELESWTEAFF. The CDR3 DNA is TGTGCCAGCAGGACGGAGCTTGAGAGTTGGACTGAAGCTTTCTTT. This chain uses TRBV28 with TRBJ1-1; D is undetermined. V gave up 6 bases and J gave up 5 bases, with 19 bases separating them. Germline V gene sequence: CDR1 MDHEN, CDR2 SYDVKM. The CDR3 has 15 amino acids.

The chain uses TRBV19 and TRBJ2-3, with a tentative D call TRBD2 (6 bases). V was trimmed by 3 bases and J by 0 bases, leaving 10 bases between them. CDR1 and CDR2 (germline): LNHDA, SQIVND (reference sequence). The CDR3 covers 15 residues. The DNA for the CDR3 is TGTGCCAGTAGTATGCGCGGGGAAAGCACAGATACGCAGTATTTT. Residues: CASSMRGESTDTQYF.

The chain has TRBV6-5 and TRBJ2-1, with no clear D. The CDR3 loop spans 11 amino acids. Germline V gene data show CDR1 as MNHEY and CDR2 as SVGAGI. V was pared by 2 bases and J by 7 bases, with 3 bases between. This CDR3 is CASSYTNEQFF. The CDR3 nucleotides read TGTGCCAGCAGTTACACTAATGAGCAGTTCTTC.

Comments on this clone: Other nucleotide sequences in the sample specify the same CDR3. DNA of the CDR3: TGTGCCAGCAGTGTTGCGGGGAGCTCCTACAATGAGCAGTTCTTC. Encoded protein: CASSVAGSSYNEQFF. V and J are TRBV2 and TRBJ2-1; maybe TRBD2 (6 bases). The CDR3 extends over 15 amino acids. Trimming stripped 4 bases from V and 0 bases from J, with 10 bases between. Germline V gives CDR1 SNHLY, CDR2 FYNNEI.

The V call is TRBV5-5, the J call TRBJ2-1; maybe TRBD2 (6 bases). The CDR3 runs 15 residues. Germline CDR1 and CDR2: SGHKS and YYEKEE (reference sequence). V shed 0 bases and J shed 10 bases, with 17 bases lying between them. CDR3 protein: CASSLVWGSGGEQFF. DNA for the CDR3: TGTGCCAGCAGCTTGGTATGGGGCTCAGGAGGGGAGCAGTTCTTC.

This chain connects TRBV7-9 to TRBJ1-1; D is unresolved. CDR1 and CDR2 from the germline V gene are SEHNR and FQNEAQ (reference sequence). This CDR3 region has 14 residues. Deletions cut 3 bases from V and 4 bases from J, with 12 bases between. The CDR3 sequence: CASSFEGIVTEAFF. The CDR3 region has the DNA TGTGCCAGCAGCTTCGAGGGTATCGTCACTGAAGCTTTCTTT.

The sample holds a few counts of this clone. The chain combines TRBV7-2 with TRBJ2-7; 9 bases map to TRBD2. Unmatched junction bases numbered 4, after V lost 5 bases and J lost 2 bases. This CDR3 contains 14 residues. CDR1 is SGHTA and CDR2 is FQGNSA in the germline V gene. The CDR3 bases are TGTGCCAGCAGCGCGCGGGGGGGCCCCTACGAGCAGTACTTC. This sequence encodes CASSARGGPYEQYF.

The gene calls are TRBV27 and TRBJ2-7, with D tentatively TRBD1 (5 bases). CDR1 is MNHEY and CDR2 is SMNVEV in the germline V gene (reference sequence). Trimming left V 8 bases short and J 0 bases short, with 14 bases between. The CDR3 sequence is 14 residues long. The CDR3 nucleotides are TGTGCCAGCTCCTGGGGCCGAAACTCCTACGAGCAGTACTTC. Its protein is CASSWGRNSYEQYF.

V is TRBV14 and J is TRBJ2-7; D is ambiguous. The CDR3 sequence is 14 residues long. Germline lookup yields CDR1 SGHDN and CDR2 FVKESK. The ends were cut back, 3 bases at V and 6 bases at J, with 15 bases in the middle. CDR3 nucleotide sequence: TGTGCCAGCAGCCAGGGCTTGGGCCCCGGCGAGCAGTACTTC. It specifies CASSQGLGPGEQYF.

This clone was detected only once. The J gene is TRBJ2-1, the V gene TRBV4-2; possible D gene TRBD2, 5 bases. This CDR3 spans 14 amino acids. V lost 4 bases and J 8 bases, leaving 15 bases between the germline ends. Germline V CDR1 and CDR2: LGHNA, YNFKEQ. The chain's CDR3 is CASSRTSLEDEQFF. The CDR3 DNA reads as TGTGCCAGCAGCCGAACCAGTCTGGAGGATGAGCAGTTCTTC.

This chain joins TRBV11-3 and TRBJ2-4, with 7 bases matching TRBD2. The germline gives CDR1 SGHNT, CDR2 YENEEA. V was clipped by 3 bases and J by 1 base; unmatched bases: 3. This CDR3 contains 15 residues. CDR3 sequence reads: CASSLGGKAKNIQYF. The CDR3 nucleotides are TGTGCCAGCAGCTTGGGGGGGAAGGCCAAAAACATTCAGTACTTC.

The chain joins TRBV14 to TRBJ2-7, with 10 bases aligning to TRBD2. CDR1 and CDR2 from the germline V gene are SGHDN and FVKESK. V shed 3 bases and J 0 bases; nucleotides not matched to a gene: 8. The CDR3 extends over 17 amino acids. The CDR3 coding sequence is TGTGCCAGCAGCCATGGAAGTCCTAGCGGGAGCTCCTACGAGCAGTACTTC. Its protein product is CASSHGSPSGSSYEQYF.